Following are 13 T cell receptor beta chains from one sample sequenced in a study of CD8 T cells in Susac syndrome. Random hexamers were used to reverse transcribe 0.5 to 1 ug of RNA. TCRdb reprocessed the immunoSEQ multiplex PCR reads via MiXCR and lists one record per CDR3 protein. Among roughly 110,000 distinct CDR3 sequences listed, about 93% were seen once. Sequenced input: CD4+ T cells from PBMCs. The receptors come from a human donor in good health.

The chain has TRBV13 and TRBJ1-2, with a possible D match to TRBD1 (6 bases). V was clipped by 5 bases and J by 1 base, with 14 bases between them. The CDR3 totals 15 residues. CDR1 is PRHDT and CDR2 is FYEKMQ in the germline V gene (reference sequence). The CDR3 bases are TGTGCCAGCAGCCAATGGGACAAGGATAACTATGGCTACACCTTC. This gives the protein CASSQWDKDNYGYTF.

The rearrangement uses TRBV3-1 and TRBJ1-3; D call uncertain. CDR3 length: 15 amino acids. CDR1 LGHDT and CDR2 YNNKEL come from the germline V gene (reference sequence). The V and J ends lost 2 bases and 0 bases respectively, with 8 bases between them. CDR3 region: CASSQSALSGNTIYF. CDR3 nucleotides: TGTGCCAGCAGCCAATCGGCTCTCTCTGGAAACACCATATATTTT.

The chain employs TRBV5-1 and TRBJ2-1; D remains ambiguous. V gave up 0 bases and J gave up 1 base, with 8 bases separating them. The germline gives CDR1 SGHRS, CDR2 YFSETQ. This CDR3 is built from 15 residues. CDR3 region: CASSLGLDSYNEQFF. The CDR3 DNA is TGCGCCAGCAGCTTGGGGCTTGATTCCTACAATGAGCAGTTCTTC.

This clonotype occurred once. V gene TRBV9 combines with J gene TRBJ1-5, with D maybe TRBD1 (5 bases). CDR1 SGDLS and CDR2 YYNGEE come from the germline V gene. This CDR3 is built from 15 residues. Between the trimmed V and J ends, which lost 0 bases and 3 bases, there was a span of 10 bases. For the CDR3, the DNA is TGTGCCAGCAGCGTAGATGGGGGTTCCAATCAGCCCCAGCATTTT. Translated, it gives CASSVDGGSNQPQHF.

In its sample, this clonotype was seen once. The J gene is TRBJ1-5, the V gene TRBV30; 7 nucleotides line up with TRBD1. With V trimmed by 2 bases and J by 1 base, 8 bases remained unmatched. The germline V gene has CDR1 GTSNPN and CDR2 SVGIG (reference sequence). The CDR3 extends over 16 amino acids. The CDR3 sequence: CAWSSETGRSNQPQHF. The DNA of the CDR3 is TGTGCCTGGAGTTCGGAGACAGGGAGAAGCAATCAGCCCCAGCATTTT.

About this clonotype itself: At one end the junction does not follow the germline gene, possibly because of a read error. The rearrangement links TRBV7-2 to TRBJ1-1; TRBD1 agrees at 8 bases. Germline V gene sequence: CDR1 SGHTA, CDR2 FQGNSA. The CDR3 is 16 residues long. The CDR3 region has the DNA TGTGCCGGCAGTCCAGGGGGCGCGGGACTATACACTGAAGCTTTCTTT. This gives the protein CAGSPGGAGLYTEAFF.

The chain recombines TRBV11-1 with TRBJ2-7; TRBD2 matches 9 bases. The CDR3 has 15 residues. Germline V gene lookup returns CDR1 SGHAT and CDR2 FQDESV (reference sequence). Trimming took 4 bases from V and 6 from J; bases not matched to a gene: 10. As DNA, the CDR3 is TGTGCCAGCAGCTGGCTTAGCGGGAGCCTGGGCGAGCAGTACTTC. This codes for CASSWLSGSLGEQYF.

This sequence joins TRBV5-4 and TRBJ2-1; TRBD2 agrees at 11 bases. This CDR3 is 16 amino acids long. The V segment lost 4 bases and the J segment 6 bases; nucleotides outside the gene matches: 9. Germline V CDR1 and CDR2: SGHNT, YYREEE (reference sequence). The CDR3 nucleotides are TGTGCCAGCAGCCCTGGAGGGCTAGCGGGAGGCAATGAGCAGTTCTTC. This gives the protein CASSPGGLAGGNEQFF.

The chain carries TRBV25-1 and TRBJ2-2; D gene uncertain. Germline values: CDR1 MGHDK, CDR2 SYGVNS. CDR3 length equals 14 residues. Trimming removed 4 bases from V and 0 bases from J, with 6 bases in between. The CDR3 bases are TGTGCCAGCAGTGCAGGCCCGAACACCGGGGAGCTGTTTTTT. It yields the protein CASSAGPNTGELFF.

The chain joins TRBV7-2 to TRBJ2-1, with D possibly matching TRBD2 (7 bases). CDR1 SGHTA and CDR2 FQGNSA come from the germline V gene. The ends were cut back, 1 base at V and 7 bases at J, with 11 bases in the middle. CDR3 size: 14 residues. The CDR3 DNA reads TGTGCCAGCAGCTTAGTAGGGGGGGGTAATGAGCAGTTCTTC. Translation gives CASSLVGGGNEQFF.

V gene TRBV9 combines with J gene TRBJ2-1, with TRBD2 matching 7 bases. This CDR3 has 16 amino acids. Losses at the gene ends were 0 bases for V and 5 bases for J; bases not matched to a gene: 8. CDR1 SGDLS and CDR2 YYNGEE come from the germline V gene. DNA of the CDR3: TGTGCCAGCAGCGTAGTTCCCGGGACTAATAACAATGAGCAGTTCTTC. It is translated as CASSVVPGTNNNEQFF.

V usage is TRBV20-1 and J usage is TRBJ1-2; TRBD1 matches 10 bases. The germline gives CDR1 DFQATT, CDR2 SNEGSKA (reference sequence). This CDR3 spans 15 amino acids. V was pared by 2 bases and J by 7 bases, with 10 bases of the junction left unmatched. The CDR3 region is CSARTGTGDRSGYTF. The CDR3 DNA sequence: TGCAGTGCTAGAACCGGGACAGGGGATCGGAGTGGCTACACCTTC.

The V and J genes are TRBV15 and TRBJ1-1; weak D call: TRBD1 (5 bases). The germline gives CDR1 LNHNV, CDR2 YYDKDF (reference sequence). This CDR3 contains 12 residues. Here the CDR3 reads CAITPGGTEAFF. DNA for the CDR3: TGTGCGATTACCCCGGGGGGCACTGAAGCTTTCTTT.